Following are 14 T cell receptor beta chains from one sample sequenced in a study of cytomegalovirus exposure and HLA in healthy donors. Researchers ran the PCR with 60 Vbeta and 13 Jbeta primers. This table comes from immunoSEQ multiplex PCR, and its TCRdb copy is limited to in-frame clones, with some not included. Among about 18,000 clones listed, roughly 80% were seen once. The sequenced sample was PBMCs. Receptors were obtained from a human donor in good health.

V gene TRBV7-8 combines with J gene TRBJ1-1; 8 positions agree with TRBD1. V shed 5 bases and J 2 bases; nucleotides not matched to a gene: 10. Looked up from germline, CDR1 is SGHVS and CDR2 is FQNEAQ. CDR3 length: 16 amino acids. DNA for the CDR3: TGTGCCAGCAGCCTCTTCGGACAGGGAGAAAACACTGAAGCTTTCTTT. It yields the protein CASSLFGQGENTEAFF.

This clone occurred once. The rearrangement uses TRBV5-1 and TRBJ1-1, with TRBD1 identical over 8 bases. This CDR3 spans 16 amino acids. Germline assignment: CDR1 SGHRS and CDR2 YFSETQ. V lost 0 bases to trimming and J lost 1 base; unmatched junction nucleotides: 5. DNA of the CDR3: TGCGCCAGCAGCTTGGGGACAGGGTTCGGGAACACTGAAGCTTTCTTT. Translating it yields CASSLGTGFGNTEAFF.

The gene calls are TRBV7-9 and TRBJ2-1; 10 nucleotides match TRBD2. The CDR3 runs 17 residues. Trimming cost V 4 bases and J 7 bases; bases outside gene matches: 13. Looked up from germline, CDR1 is SEHNR and CDR2 is FQNEAQ (reference sequence). The CDR3, as DNA: TGTGCCAGCAGCTCCCGGATCGTAGCGGGAGGTGGGAATGAGCAGTTCTTC. Translated, it gives CASSSRIVAGGGNEQFF.

The chain couples TRBV5-6 to TRBJ2-7, with 7 bases matching TRBD2. CDR1 is SGHDT, CDR2 YYEEEE, per germline. The V gene end was trimmed by 1 base and the J gene end by 4 bases; junction bases not matched to a gene: 14. This CDR3 comprises 17 residues. CDR3: CASSLWLAVGKGYEQYF. Written as DNA, the CDR3 is TGTGCCAGCAGCTTGTGGCTAGCGGTCGGGAAGGGATACGAGCAGTACTTC. Filled out from reference TRBV5-6 and TRBJ2-7, the complete variable domain reads DAGVTQSPTHLIKTRGQQVTLRCSPKSGHDTVSWYQQALGQGPQFIFQYYEEEERQRGNFPDRFSGHQFPNYSSELNVNALLLGDSALYLCASSLWLAVGKGYEQYFGPGTRLTVT.

The V and J genes are TRBV7-2 and TRBJ1-5, with a weak D call TRBD1 (6 bases). This CDR3 has 15 amino acids. The germline V gene encodes CDR1 SGHTA and CDR2 FQGNSA. Trimming left V 2 bases short and J 11 bases short, with 19 bases between. DNA for the CDR3: TGTGCCAGCAGCTTATCATGGACAGTGGGTTGGTCCCAGCATTTT. It yields the protein CASSLSWTVGWSQHF.

The J gene is TRBJ1-2, the V gene TRBV27; 7 bases line up with TRBD1. V dropped 6 bases and J dropped 5; count of bases not matched to a gene: 6. This CDR3 contains 13 residues. The V gene's germline CDR1 is MNHEY and CDR2 SMNVEV (reference sequence). The CDR3 reads CASRGQNLYGYTF. As DNA, the CDR3 is TGTGCCAGCAGGGGACAGAATTTATATGGCTACACCTTC.

The V gene is TRBV27, the J gene TRBJ1-1, with D possibly being TRBD1 (5 bases). The germline gives CDR1 MNHEY, CDR2 SMNVEV (reference sequence). Trimming cost V 5 bases and J 1 base, with 11 bases left between them. The CDR3 runs 14 residues. The CDR3 loop is CASSRTGRNTEAFF. CDR3 nucleotide sequence: TGTGCCAGCAGTCGTACAGGTAGGAACACTGAAGCTTTCTTT.

This chain links TRBV19 with TRBJ1-2; weak D call: TRBD1 (6 bases). This CDR3 has 12 residues. Germline assignment: CDR1 LNHDA and CDR2 SQIVND (reference sequence). Trimming took off 7 bases at V and 4 bases at J, with 10 bases between the two ends. DNA for the CDR3: TGTGCCAGTACTACAGGGTCCTATGGCTACACCTTC. Its protein is CASTTGSYGYTF.

This clone was observed a few times. The chain couples TRBV10-3 to TRBJ1-1; D perhaps matches TRBD1 (6 bases). Germline loops: CDR1 ENHRY, CDR2 SYGVKD. Trimming took 10 bases from V and 4 from J, leaving 16 bases between them. The CDR3 is made up of 13 amino acids. As DNA, the CDR3 is TGTGCCAGCACCCACCAGGGGACCACTGAAGCTTTCTTT. Translating gives CASTHQGTTEAFF.

CDR3 sequence (DNA): TGCGCCAGCAGACCCCAGGGGTTAGGAAACTATGGCTACACCTTC. Its protein is CASRPQGLGNYGYTF. This chain links TRBV5-1 with TRBJ1-2; D may be TRBD1 (6 bases). The CDR3 extends over 15 amino acids. CDR1 and CDR2 (germline): SGHRS, YFSETQ. V gave up 5 bases and J gave up 2 bases, with 16 bases separating them.

V is TRBV4-1 and J is TRBJ2-1; perhaps TRBD2 as D (5 bases). This CDR3 comprises 14 residues. The V and J ends lost 3 bases and 10 bases respectively, with 16 bases between them. Germline values: CDR1 MGHRA, CDR2 YSYEKL. CDR3 in DNA: TGCGCCAGCAGCCACCTCCAGAAGAGGGCAGAGCAGTTCTTC. It translates to CASSHLQKRAEQFF.

The chain has TRBV4-2 and TRBJ2-2, with a weak D call TRBD1 (5 bases). The CDR3 covers 13 residues. Germline values: CDR1 LGHNA, CDR2 YNFKEQ. Trimming removed 4 bases from V and 6 bases from J, with 9 bases in between. The CDR3: CASSPVGAGELFF. The CDR3 DNA sequence: TGTGCCAGCAGCCCGGTAGGGGCCGGGGAGCTGTTTTTT.

The chain links TRBV6-5 to TRBJ2-5, with 11 bases aligning to TRBD1. This CDR3 is 15 amino acids long. The V and J ends lost 5 bases and 2 bases, in that order; junction bases with no gene match: 4. Germline CDR1 is MNHEY and CDR2 is SVGAGI. This chain's CDR3 is CASSPDRGLQETQYF. DNA for the CDR3: TGTGCCAGCAGTCCGGACAGGGGGCTTCAAGAGACCCAGTACTTC.

The chain is built from TRBV2 and TRBJ1-1; no clear D gene. Trimming cost V 8 bases and J 4 bases, with 11 bases left between them. Per the germline V gene, CDR1 is SNHLY and CDR2 is FYNNEI. This CDR3 contains 12 residues. In DNA form, the CDR3 reads TGTGCCAGCCAGGAGGCTATCACTGAAGCTTTCTTT. Its translation is CASQEAITEAFF.